The 24 T cell receptor beta chains reported below all come from one sample, sequenced in a study of blood T cell repertoires in COVID-19. The repertoire was sequenced with immunoSEQ multiplex PCR; TCRdb's copy has only in-frame clones and lacks some. The sample includes 87,000 or so clones, about 90% of them seen just once. The sequencing input was peripheral blood. The source of these receptors is a human donor with acute or convalescent COVID-19. The donor label of this sample is uncertain.

J is TRBJ2-3 and V is TRBV19; D is undetermined. Germline CDR1 is LNHDA and CDR2 is SQIVND (reference sequence). Between the trimmed V and J ends, which lost 2 bases and 6 bases, there was a span of 9 bases. This CDR3 has 13 amino acids. The CDR3 DNA reads TGTGCCAGTAGTATAACAGCTCGGGATACGCAGTATTTT. This gives the protein CASSITARDTQYF.

This chain joins TRBV18 and TRBJ2-1, with TRBD1 matching 8 bases. CDR3 length: 15 residues. Unmatched junction bases numbered 7, after V lost 6 bases and J lost 3 bases. Per the germline V gene, CDR1 is KGHSH and CDR2 is LQKENI. The CDR3 sequence: CASSIQGGHYNEQFF. For the CDR3, the DNA is TGTGCCAGCTCCATACAGGGGGGCCACTACAATGAGCAGTTCTTC.

In this sample, this clone turned up once. This sequence joins TRBV7-3 and TRBJ2-3; the D gene is possibly TRBD2 (7 bases). Germline V gene data show CDR1 as SGHTA and CDR2 as FQGTGA. V was pared by 2 bases and J by 8 bases, with 20 bases between. This CDR3 has 16 residues. The CDR3 here is CASSLSTGTGGGTQYF. The CDR3 DNA reads as TGTGCCAGCAGCTTATCGACCGGGACGGGGGGCGGTACGCAGTATTTT.

The chain uses TRBV13 and TRBJ1-4; the match to TRBD1 covers 8 bases. V gave up 3 bases and J gave up 7 bases; unmatched junction bases: 7. Germline lookup yields CDR1 PRHDT and CDR2 FYEKMQ (reference sequence). CDR3 length: 15 residues. Written as DNA, the CDR3 is TGTGCCAGCAGCTTGACAGGGGAGGGTGTTGAAAAACTGTTTTTT. Translated, it gives CASSLTGEGVEKLFF.

This chain joins TRBV24-1 and TRBJ2-3, with 8 nucleotides matching TRBD1. CDR3 size: 14 residues. Looked up from germline, CDR1 is KGHDR and CDR2 is SFDVKD. The V gene end was trimmed by 8 bases and the J gene end by 0 bases; junction bases not matched to a gene: 3. The CDR3 sequence is CATTTGGSTDTQYF. The DNA of the CDR3 is TGTGCCACCACTACAGGGGGTAGCACAGATACGCAGTATTTT.

The J gene is TRBJ1-1, the V gene TRBV7-9; 7 nucleotides line up with TRBD1. The germline gives CDR1 SEHNR, CDR2 FQNEAQ (reference sequence). V gave up 5 bases and J gave up 1 base; unmatched junction bases: 1. This CDR3 has 13 residues. The CDR3, as DNA: TGTGCCAGCAGCCGACAGGGGAACACTGAAGCTTTCTTT. This gives the protein CASSRQGNTEAFF.

This clone appeared a few times. The chain recombines TRBV6-5 with TRBJ1-1; tentatively, D is TRBD1 (6 bases). Trimming stripped 2 bases from V and 11 bases from J, with 9 bases between. The CDR3 contains 11 residues. Germline loops: CDR1 MNHEY, CDR2 SVGAGI. The CDR3 nucleotides are TGTGCCAGCAGTTACGGGACAAGTGCTTTCTTT. Protein sequence: CASSYGTSAFF.

The V gene is TRBV5-1, the J gene TRBJ1-1; D gene ambiguous. The germline V gene has CDR1 SGHRS and CDR2 YFSETQ. Trimming took 4 bases from V and 8 from J, leaving 24 bases between them. This CDR3 spans 16 amino acids. The CDR3 DNA is TGCGCCAGCAGCCTAGCTGGGATGAGGACCGAGAAAGAAGCTTTCTTT. Amino acid sequence: CASSLAGMRTEKEAFF.

The chain is built from TRBV28 and TRBJ1-1, with D possibly matching TRBD1 (5 bases). V dropped 4 bases and J dropped 0 bases, with 12 bases sitting between them. The CDR3 runs 15 residues. The germline gives CDR1 MDHEN, CDR2 SYDVKM. The CDR3 DNA reads TGTGCCAGCAGTTCCGAGACAGAAATGAACACTGAAGCTTTCTTT. Protein: CASSSETEMNTEAFF.

The count of this clone is one. The genes are TRBV19 and TRBJ1-2; D is unclear. The CDR3 runs 16 residues. Germline loops: CDR1 LNHDA, CDR2 SQIVND (reference sequence). V lost 1 base, J lost 3 bases, and 15 bases lay in between. The CDR3 reads CASSIGGEGRDYGYTF. CDR3 coding DNA: TGTGCCAGTAGTATAGGGGGTGAGGGCCGGGACTATGGCTACACCTTC.

V and J are TRBV30 and TRBJ1-2; D not certain. V was cut by 4 bases and J by 6 bases, with 15 bases left in between. The CDR3 spans 13 residues. The V gene's germline CDR1 is GTSNPN and CDR2 SVGIG (reference sequence). In DNA form, the CDR3 reads TGTGCCTGGACTCACGTGGCCTCTCATGGCTACACCTTC. Translated, it gives CAWTHVASHGYTF.

CDR3 DNA: TGTGCCAGCAGCTTATGGACATCCAGAATAGAAAAACTGTTTTTT. Its protein is CASSLWTSRIEKLFF. The rearrangement uses TRBV6-6 and TRBJ1-4, with D perhaps matching TRBD1 (5 bases). V was shortened by 6 bases and J by 8 bases, with 19 bases between the two germline ends. The CDR3 totals 15 residues. Germline CDR1 is MNHNY and CDR2 is SVGAGI (reference sequence).

The chain joins TRBV9 to TRBJ2-7, with 8 bases fitting TRBD2. V was pared by 3 bases and J by 2 bases, with 1 base of the junction left unmatched. The CDR3 covers 13 residues. CDR1 and CDR2 (germline): SGDLS, YYNGEE. DNA for the CDR3: TGTGCCAGCAGCGCCGGGGGGGCCTACGAGCAGTACTTC. Translated, it gives CASSAGGAYEQYF.

The chain employs TRBV19 and TRBJ1-1; D is unresolved. Trimming removed 1 base at V and 4 bases at J, with 10 bases between. Germline V gene data show CDR1 as LNHDA and CDR2 as SQIVND (reference sequence). The CDR3 is 14 residues long. CDR3 coding DNA: TGTGCCAGTAGTATAGTCGGAGAGGTCACTGAAGCTTTCTTT. Its protein product is CASSIVGEVTEAFF.

The rearrangement links TRBV9 to TRBJ2-3, with TRBD1 identical over 9 bases. The germline V gene encodes CDR1 SGDLS and CDR2 YYNGEE. The V gene end was trimmed by 4 bases and the J gene end by 0 bases; junction bases not matched to a gene: 9. The CDR3 runs 17 residues. For the CDR3, the DNA is TGTGCCAGCAGCACCGACAGGGGGACCCCCAGCACAGATACGCAGTATTTT. The encoded protein is CASSTDRGTPSTDTQYF.

The chain has TRBV11-3 and TRBJ2-4; 7 bases are shared with TRBD1. There are 13 residues in the CDR3. Germline trimming cut 1 base from V and 8 bases from J; bases unmatched to any gene: 2. The V gene's germline CDR1 is SGHNT and CDR2 YENEEA. This chain's CDR3 is CASSLGQGDIQYF. CDR3 bases: TGTGCCAGCAGCTTAGGACAGGGTGACATTCAGTACTTC.

J is TRBJ2-5 and V is TRBV5-1; 13 bases line up with TRBD2. Losses at the gene ends were 4 bases for V and 5 bases for J; bases not matched to a gene: 2. Per the germline V gene, CDR1 is SGHRS and CDR2 is YFSETQ. CDR3 length equals 14 residues. The CDR3 is CASSLLAGGETQYF. As DNA, the CDR3 is TGCGCCAGCAGCCTACTAGCGGGGGGGGAGACCCAGTACTTC.

The chain uses TRBV9 and TRBJ2-5, with TRBD2 matching over 7 bases. This CDR3 has 18 amino acids. From germline, CDR1 is SGDLS and CDR2 YYNGEE. Trimming removed 0 bases from V and 1 base from J; junction bases left unmatched: 12. CDR3: CASSVGALGEGGQETQYF. CDR3 sequence (DNA): TGTGCCAGCAGCGTAGGGGCATTAGGGGAGGGCGGCCAAGAGACCCAGTACTTC.

The chain recombines TRBV9 with TRBJ2-2, with TRBD1 matching 7 bases. After removal of 4 bases from V and 2 bases from J, the junction contained 5 bases not matched to a gene. This CDR3 has 15 residues. CDR1 is SGDLS, CDR2 YYNGEE, per germline. The CDR3 DNA reads TGTGCCAGCAGCCCGGGGACAGTTAACACCGGGGAGCTGTTTTTT. Its protein product is CASSPGTVNTGELFF.

The chain uses TRBV14 and TRBJ1-3; D not resolved. This CDR3 comprises 14 residues. The germline CDR1 and CDR2 sequences are SGHDN and FVKESK. Trimming left V 5 bases short and J 4 bases short, with 12 bases between. In DNA form, the CDR3 reads TGTGCCAGCAGCGTCAGCGGAAGGGGAAACACCATATATTTT. Translated: CASSVSGRGNTIYF.

This clone was seen a single time. The chain carries TRBV28 and TRBJ2-1; 8 bases are a match to TRBD1. The V gene's germline CDR1 is MDHEN and CDR2 SYDVKM. The CDR3 length is 14 residues. Trimming cost V 8 bases and J 4 bases; bases outside gene matches: 7. The CDR3, as DNA: TGTGCCAGCGGGGGGACAGGACTATACAATGAGCAGTTCTTC. Translated: CASGGTGLYNEQFF.

V and J are TRBV6-5 and TRBJ1-6, with 7 nucleotides matching TRBD1. Germline lookup yields CDR1 MNHEY and CDR2 SVGAGI. The trim removed 3 bases at V and 9 bases at J, leaving 5 bases unmatched. CDR3 size: 14 residues. CDR3 DNA: TGTGCCAGCAGTTATGACAGGGAGGCTTCACCCCTCCACTTT. This sequence encodes CASSYDREASPLHF.

The rearrangement joins TRBV7-2 to TRBJ2-4; 11 positions agree with TRBD2. This CDR3 region has 17 residues. Germline V gene data show CDR1 as SGHTA and CDR2 as FQGNSA. With 5 bases clipped from V and 0 bases from J, the junction kept 6 bases outside the gene matches. CDR3 coding DNA: TGTGCCAGCAGCCCTCGGCTAGCGGGAGGAGCCAAAAACATTCAGTACTTC. Amino acids: CASSPRLAGGAKNIQYF.

The chain links TRBV27 to TRBJ1-5; D remains ambiguous. The germline V and J ends were trimmed by 0 bases and 7 bases, with 16 bases remaining between them. Germline loops: CDR1 MNHEY, CDR2 SMNVEV (reference sequence). The CDR3 spans 16 residues. CDR3 residues: CASSLSAGTTEQPQHF. The CDR3 DNA reads TGTGCCAGCAGTTTATCGGCCGGCACTACGGAGCAGCCCCAGCATTTT.